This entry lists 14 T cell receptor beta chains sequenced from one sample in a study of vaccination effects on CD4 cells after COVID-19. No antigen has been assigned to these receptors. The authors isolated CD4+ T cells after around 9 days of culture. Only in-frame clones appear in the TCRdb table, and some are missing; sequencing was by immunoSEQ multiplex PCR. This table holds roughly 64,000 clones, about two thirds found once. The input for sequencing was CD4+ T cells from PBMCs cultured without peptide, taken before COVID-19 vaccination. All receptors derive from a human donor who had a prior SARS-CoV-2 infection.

This CDR3 reads CASSPRPESPLHF. The CDR3 DNA sequence: TGTGCCAGCAGCCCCCGACCTGAGTCACCCCTCCACTTT. This chain uses TRBV6-5 with TRBJ1-6; D is unclear. The germline V gene encodes CDR1 MNHEY and CDR2 SVGAGI. This CDR3 has 13 amino acids. The V end lost 6 bases, the J end lost 10 bases, and 13 bases lay between the germline ends.

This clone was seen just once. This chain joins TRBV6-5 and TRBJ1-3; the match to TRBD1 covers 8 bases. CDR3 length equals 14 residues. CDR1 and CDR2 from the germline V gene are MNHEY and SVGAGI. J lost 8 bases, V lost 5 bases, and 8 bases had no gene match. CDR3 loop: CASSRDRSFDTIYF. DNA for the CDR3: TGTGCCAGCAGTCGGGACAGGTCGTTTGACACCATATATTTT.

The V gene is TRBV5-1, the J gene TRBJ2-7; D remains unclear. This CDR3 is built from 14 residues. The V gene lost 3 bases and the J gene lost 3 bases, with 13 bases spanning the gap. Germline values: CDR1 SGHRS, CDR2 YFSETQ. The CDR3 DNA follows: TGCGCCAGCAGCTCCCGCAGAGAAATCTACGAGCAGTACTTC. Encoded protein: CASSSRREIYEQYF.

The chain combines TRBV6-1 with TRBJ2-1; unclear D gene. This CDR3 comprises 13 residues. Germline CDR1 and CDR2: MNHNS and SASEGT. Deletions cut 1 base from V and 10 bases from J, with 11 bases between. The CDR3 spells CASSEGQSEEQFF. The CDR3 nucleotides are TGTGCCAGCAGTGAAGGCCAGTCGGAAGAGCAGTTCTTC.

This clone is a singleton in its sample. CDR3 DNA sequence: TGTGCCAGCAGGCCCAGCGACGGGCAGGGGTCTGCAGATACGCAGTATTTT. It specifies CASRPSDGQGSADTQYF. V is TRBV4-2 and J is TRBJ2-3; weak D call: TRBD1 (6 bases). The V and J ends lost 6 bases and 4 bases respectively, with 23 bases between them. Germline V CDR1 and CDR2: LGHNA, YNFKEQ. CDR3 length equals 17 residues.

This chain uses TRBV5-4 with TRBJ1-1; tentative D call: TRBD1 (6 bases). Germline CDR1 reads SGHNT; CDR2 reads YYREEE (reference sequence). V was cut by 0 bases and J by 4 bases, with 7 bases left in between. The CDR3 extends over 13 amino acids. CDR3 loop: CASSLGGGTEAFF. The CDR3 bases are TGTGCCAGCAGCTTGGGAGGGGGCACTGAAGCTTTCTTT.

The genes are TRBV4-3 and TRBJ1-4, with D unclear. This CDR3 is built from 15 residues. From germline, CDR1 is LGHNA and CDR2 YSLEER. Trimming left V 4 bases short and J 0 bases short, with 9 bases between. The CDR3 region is CASSPGVATNEKLFF. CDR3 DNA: TGCGCCAGCAGCCCCGGGGTTGCAACTAATGAAAAACTGTTTTTT.

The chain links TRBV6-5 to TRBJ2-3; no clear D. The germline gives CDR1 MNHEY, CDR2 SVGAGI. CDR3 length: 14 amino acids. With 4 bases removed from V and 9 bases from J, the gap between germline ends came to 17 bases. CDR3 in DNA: TGTGCCAGCAGTTCAGTAGGGCGAGACATCACGCAGTATTTT. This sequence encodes CASSSVGRDITQYF.

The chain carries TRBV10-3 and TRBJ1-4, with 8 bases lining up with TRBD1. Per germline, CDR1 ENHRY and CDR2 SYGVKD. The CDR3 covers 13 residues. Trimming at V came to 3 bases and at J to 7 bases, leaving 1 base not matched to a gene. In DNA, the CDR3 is TGTGCCATCAGTGATGACAGGGGTGAAAAACTGTTTTTT. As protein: CAISDDRGEKLFF.

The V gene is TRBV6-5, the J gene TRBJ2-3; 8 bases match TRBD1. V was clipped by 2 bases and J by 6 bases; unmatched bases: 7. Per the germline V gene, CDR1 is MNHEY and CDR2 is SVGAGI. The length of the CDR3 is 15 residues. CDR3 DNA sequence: TGTGCCAGCAGTTACGCAGGGGGCTATGGGGATACGCAGTATTTT. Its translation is CASSYAGGYGDTQYF.

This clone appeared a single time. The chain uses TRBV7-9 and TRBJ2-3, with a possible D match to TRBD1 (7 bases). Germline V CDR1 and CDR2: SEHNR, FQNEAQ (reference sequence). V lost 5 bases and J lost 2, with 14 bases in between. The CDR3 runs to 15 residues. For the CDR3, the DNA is TGTGCCAGCAGCGCGGGGACAGTTGTCACAGATACGCAGTATTTT. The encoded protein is CASSAGTVVTDTQYF.

CDR3 coding DNA: TGTGCCAGTAATCCGGACAGGGGGCGGCGAGGCTACACCTTC. It is translated as CASNPDRGRRGYTF. The V call is TRBV19, the J call TRBJ1-2; 11 positions match TRBD1. Per the germline V gene, CDR1 is LNHDA and CDR2 is SQIVND (reference sequence). The CDR3 is 14 amino acids. V was pared by 7 bases and J by 8 bases, with 9 bases of the junction left unmatched.

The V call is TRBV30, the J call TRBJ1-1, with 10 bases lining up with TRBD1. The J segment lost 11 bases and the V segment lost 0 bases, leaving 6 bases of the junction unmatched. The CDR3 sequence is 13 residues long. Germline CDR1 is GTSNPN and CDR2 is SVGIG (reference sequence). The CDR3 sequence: CAWSVYRGQGAFF. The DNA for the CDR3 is TGTGCCTGGAGTGTTTATAGGGGACAGGGGGCTTTCTTT.

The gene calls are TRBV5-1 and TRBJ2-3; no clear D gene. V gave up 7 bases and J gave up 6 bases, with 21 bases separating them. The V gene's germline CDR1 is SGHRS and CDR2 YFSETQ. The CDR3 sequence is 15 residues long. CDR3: CASRLQQLGGDTQYF. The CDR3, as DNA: TGCGCCAGCCGACTCCAGCAGCTTGGTGGTGATACGCAGTATTTT.